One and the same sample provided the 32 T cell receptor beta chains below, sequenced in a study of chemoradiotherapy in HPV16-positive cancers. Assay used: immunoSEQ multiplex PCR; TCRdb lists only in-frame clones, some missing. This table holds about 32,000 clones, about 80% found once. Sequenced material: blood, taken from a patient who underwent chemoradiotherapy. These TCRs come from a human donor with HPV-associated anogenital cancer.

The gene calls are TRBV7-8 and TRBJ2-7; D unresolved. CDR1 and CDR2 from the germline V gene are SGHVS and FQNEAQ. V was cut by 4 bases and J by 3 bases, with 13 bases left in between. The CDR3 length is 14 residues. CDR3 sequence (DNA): TGTGCCAGCAGCTCATTGGGTCTGGGCTACGAGCAGTACTTC. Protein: CASSSLGLGYEQYF.

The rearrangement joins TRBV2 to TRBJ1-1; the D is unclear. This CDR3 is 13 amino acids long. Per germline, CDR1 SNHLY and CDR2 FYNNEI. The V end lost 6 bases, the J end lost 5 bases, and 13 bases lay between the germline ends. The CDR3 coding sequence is TGTGCCAGCAGGGGCCCCGGGGTGACTGAAGCTTTCTTT. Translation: CASRGPGVTEAFF.

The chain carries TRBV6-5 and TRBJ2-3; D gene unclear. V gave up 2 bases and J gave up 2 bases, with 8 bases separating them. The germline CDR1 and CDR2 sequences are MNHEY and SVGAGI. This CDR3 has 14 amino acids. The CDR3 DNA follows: TGTGCCAGCAGTTACGCCCAGGTCACAGATACGCAGTATTTT. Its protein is CASSYAQVTDTQYF.

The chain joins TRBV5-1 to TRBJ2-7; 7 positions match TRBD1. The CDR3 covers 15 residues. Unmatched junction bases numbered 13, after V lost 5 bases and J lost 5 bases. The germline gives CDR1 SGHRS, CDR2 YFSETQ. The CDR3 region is CASSRTRDSLNEQYF. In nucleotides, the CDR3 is TGCGCCAGCAGTCGTACTCGGGACAGCTTAAACGAGCAGTACTTC.

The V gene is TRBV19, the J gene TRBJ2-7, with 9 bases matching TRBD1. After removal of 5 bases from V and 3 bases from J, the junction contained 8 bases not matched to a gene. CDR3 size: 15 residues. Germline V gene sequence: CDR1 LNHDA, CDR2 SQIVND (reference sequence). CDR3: CASSLKQGANYEQYF. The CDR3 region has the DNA TGTGCCAGTAGTCTGAAACAGGGGGCAAACTACGAGCAGTACTTC. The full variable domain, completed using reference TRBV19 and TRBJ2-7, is DGGITQSPKYLFRKEGQNVTLSCEQNLNHDAMYWYRQDPGQGLRLIYYSQIVNDFQKGDIAEGYSVSREKKESFPLTVTSAQKNPTAFYLCASSLKQGANYEQYFGPGTRLTVT.

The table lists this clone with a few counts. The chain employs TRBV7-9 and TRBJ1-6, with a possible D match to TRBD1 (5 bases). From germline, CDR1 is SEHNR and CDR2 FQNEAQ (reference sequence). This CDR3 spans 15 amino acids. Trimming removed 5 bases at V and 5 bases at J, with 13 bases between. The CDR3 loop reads CASSEDGAHNSPLHF. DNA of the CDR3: TGTGCCAGCAGCGAAGATGGGGCCCATAATTCACCCCTCCACTTT.

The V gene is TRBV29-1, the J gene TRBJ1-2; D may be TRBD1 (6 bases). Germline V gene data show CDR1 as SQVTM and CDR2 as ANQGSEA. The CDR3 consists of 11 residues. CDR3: CGGGGDYGYTF. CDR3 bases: TGCGGGGGAGGGGGGGACTATGGCTACACCTTC.

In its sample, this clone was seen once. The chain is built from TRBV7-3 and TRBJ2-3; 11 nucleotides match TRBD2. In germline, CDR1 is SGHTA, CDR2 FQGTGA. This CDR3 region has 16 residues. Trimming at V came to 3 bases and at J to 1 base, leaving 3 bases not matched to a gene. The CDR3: CASSFSGGARTDTQYF. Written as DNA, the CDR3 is TGTGCCAGCAGCTTTAGCGGGGGGGCCCGCACAGATACGCAGTATTTT.

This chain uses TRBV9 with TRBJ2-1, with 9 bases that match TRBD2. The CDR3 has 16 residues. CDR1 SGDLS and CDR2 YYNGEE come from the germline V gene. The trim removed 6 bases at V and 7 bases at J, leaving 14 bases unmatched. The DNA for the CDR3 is TGTGCCAGCACCAAAAGCGGGGGGAATGGTCGGAATGAGCAGTTCTTC. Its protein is CASTKSGGNGRNEQFF.

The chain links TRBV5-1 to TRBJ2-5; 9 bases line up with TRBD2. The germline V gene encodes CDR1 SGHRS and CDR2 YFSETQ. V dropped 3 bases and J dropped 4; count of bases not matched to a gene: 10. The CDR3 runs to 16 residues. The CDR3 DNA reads TGCGCCAGCAGCTCGGGGACTAGCCGGGGGAGAGAGACCCAGTACTTC. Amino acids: CASSSGTSRGRETQYF.

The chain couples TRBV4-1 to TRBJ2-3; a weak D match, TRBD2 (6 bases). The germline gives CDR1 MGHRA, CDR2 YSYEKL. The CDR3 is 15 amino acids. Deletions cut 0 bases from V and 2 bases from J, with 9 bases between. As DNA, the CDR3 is TGCGCCAGCAGCCAAGAACTAGCTTACACAGATACGCAGTATTTT. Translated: CASSQELAYTDTQYF.

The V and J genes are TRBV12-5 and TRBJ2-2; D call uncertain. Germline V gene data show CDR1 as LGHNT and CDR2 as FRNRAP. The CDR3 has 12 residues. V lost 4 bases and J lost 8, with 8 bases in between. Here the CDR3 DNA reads TGTGCTAGTGGTTCAGGCGGTGGGGAGCTGTTTTTT. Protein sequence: CASGSGGGELFF.

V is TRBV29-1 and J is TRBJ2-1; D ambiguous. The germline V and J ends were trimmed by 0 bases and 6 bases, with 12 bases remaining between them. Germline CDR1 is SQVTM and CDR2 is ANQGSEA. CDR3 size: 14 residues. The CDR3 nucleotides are TGCAGCGTTGAAGATCAGGTGCGGTTCAATGAGCAGTTCTTC. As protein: CSVEDQVRFNEQFF.

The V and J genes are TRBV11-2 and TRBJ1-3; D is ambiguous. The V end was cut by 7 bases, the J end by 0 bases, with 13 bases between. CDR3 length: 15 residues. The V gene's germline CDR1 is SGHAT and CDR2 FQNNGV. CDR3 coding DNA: TGTGCCAGCAACCGTCTGGGATACTCTGGAAACACCATATATTTT. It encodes CASNRLGYSGNTIYF.

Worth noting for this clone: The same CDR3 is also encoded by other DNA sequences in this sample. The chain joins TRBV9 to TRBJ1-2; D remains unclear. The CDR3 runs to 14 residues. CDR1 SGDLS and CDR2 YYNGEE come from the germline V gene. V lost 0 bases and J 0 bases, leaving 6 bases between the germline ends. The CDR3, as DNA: TGTGCCAGCAGCGTAGGAGGAGCTAACTATGGCTACACCTTC. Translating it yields CASSVGGANYGYTF.

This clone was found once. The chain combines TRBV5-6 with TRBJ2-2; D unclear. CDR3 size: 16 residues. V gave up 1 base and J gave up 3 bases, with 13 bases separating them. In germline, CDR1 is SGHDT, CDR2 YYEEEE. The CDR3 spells CASSLFTTGDTGELFF. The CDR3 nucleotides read TGTGCCAGCAGCTTGTTCACGACTGGGGACACCGGGGAGCTGTTTTTT.

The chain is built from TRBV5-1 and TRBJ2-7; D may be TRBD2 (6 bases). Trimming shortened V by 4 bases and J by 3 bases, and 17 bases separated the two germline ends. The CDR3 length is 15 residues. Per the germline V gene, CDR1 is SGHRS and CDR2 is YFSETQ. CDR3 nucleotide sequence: TGCGCCAGCAGCCCCGTGGACGGGGGTATCTACGAGCAGTACTTC. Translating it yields CASSPVDGGIYEQYF. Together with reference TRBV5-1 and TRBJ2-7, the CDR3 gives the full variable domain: KAGVTQTPRYLIKTRGQQVTLSCSPISGHRSVSWYQQTPGQGLQFLFEYFSETQRNKGNFPGRFSGRQFSNSRSEMNVSTLELGDSALYLCASSPVDGGIYEQYFGPGTRLTVT.

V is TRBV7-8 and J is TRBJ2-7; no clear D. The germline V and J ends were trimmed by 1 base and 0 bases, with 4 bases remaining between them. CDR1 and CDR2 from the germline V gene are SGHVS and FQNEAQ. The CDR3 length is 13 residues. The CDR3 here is CASSLDTSYEQYF. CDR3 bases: TGTGCCAGCAGCTTAGACACCTCCTACGAGCAGTACTTC.

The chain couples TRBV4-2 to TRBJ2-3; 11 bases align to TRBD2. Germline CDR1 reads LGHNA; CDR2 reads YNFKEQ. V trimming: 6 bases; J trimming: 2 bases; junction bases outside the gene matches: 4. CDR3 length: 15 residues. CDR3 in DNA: TGTGCCAGCAGTCGTAGCGGGGGGGCCACAGATACGCAGTATTTT. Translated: CASSRSGGATDTQYF.

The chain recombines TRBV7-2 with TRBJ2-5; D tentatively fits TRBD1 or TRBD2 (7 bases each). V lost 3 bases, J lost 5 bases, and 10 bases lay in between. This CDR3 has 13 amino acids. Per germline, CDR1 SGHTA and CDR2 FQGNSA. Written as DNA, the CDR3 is TGTGCCAGCAGCTTCCAGGGGGGGGAGACCCAGTACTTC. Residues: CASSFQGGETQYF.

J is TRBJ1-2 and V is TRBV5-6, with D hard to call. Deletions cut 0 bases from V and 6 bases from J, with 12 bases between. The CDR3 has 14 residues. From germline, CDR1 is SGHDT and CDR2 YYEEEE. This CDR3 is CASSLGKGANGYTF. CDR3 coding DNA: TGTGCCAGCAGCTTGGGCAAGGGAGCTAATGGCTACACCTTC. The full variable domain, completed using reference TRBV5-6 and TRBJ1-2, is DAGVTQSPTHLIKTRGQQVTLRCSPKSGHDTVSWYQQALGQGPQFIFQYYEEEERQRGNFPDRFSGHQFPNYSSELNVNALLLGDSALYLCASSLGKGANGYTFGSGTRLTVV.

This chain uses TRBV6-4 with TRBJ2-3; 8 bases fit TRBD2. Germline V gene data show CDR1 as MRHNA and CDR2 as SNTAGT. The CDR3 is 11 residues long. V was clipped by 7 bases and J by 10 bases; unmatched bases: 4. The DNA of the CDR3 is TGTGCCAGCACACGGGGGGGTGCGCAGTATTTT. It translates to CASTRGGAQYF.

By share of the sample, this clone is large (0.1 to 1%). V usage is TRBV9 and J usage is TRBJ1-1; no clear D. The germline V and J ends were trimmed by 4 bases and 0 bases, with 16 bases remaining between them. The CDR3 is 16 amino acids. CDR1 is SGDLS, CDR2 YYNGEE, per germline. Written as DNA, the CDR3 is TGTGCCAGCAGCCCCGGGCCAAAACTTTTGAACACTGAAGCTTTCTTT. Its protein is CASSPGPKLLNTEAFF.

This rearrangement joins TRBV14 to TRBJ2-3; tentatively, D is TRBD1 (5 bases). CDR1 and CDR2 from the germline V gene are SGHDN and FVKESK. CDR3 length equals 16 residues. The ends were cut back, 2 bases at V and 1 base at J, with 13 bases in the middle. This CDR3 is CASSQYADTRTDTQYF. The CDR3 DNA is TGTGCCAGCAGCCAATATGCGGACACGCGCACAGATACGCAGTATTTT.

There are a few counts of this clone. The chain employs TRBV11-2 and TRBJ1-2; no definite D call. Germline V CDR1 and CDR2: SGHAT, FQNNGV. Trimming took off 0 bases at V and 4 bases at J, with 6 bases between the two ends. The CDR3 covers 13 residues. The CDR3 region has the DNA TGTGCCAGCAGCTTAGACAGGCTCTATGGCTACACCTTC. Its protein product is CASSLDRLYGYTF.

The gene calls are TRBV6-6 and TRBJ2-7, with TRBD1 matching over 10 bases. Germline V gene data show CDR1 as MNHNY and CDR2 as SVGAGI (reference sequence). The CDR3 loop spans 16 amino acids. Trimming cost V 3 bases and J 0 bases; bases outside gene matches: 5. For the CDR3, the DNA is TGTGCCAGCAGTTATCGGACAGGGGGGGGCTCCTACGAGCAGTACTTC. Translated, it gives CASSYRTGGGSYEQYF.

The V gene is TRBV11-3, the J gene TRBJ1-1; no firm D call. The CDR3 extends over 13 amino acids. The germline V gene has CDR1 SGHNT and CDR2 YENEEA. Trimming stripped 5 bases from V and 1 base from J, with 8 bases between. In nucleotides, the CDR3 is TGTGCCAGCAGCAATGGTGGGAACACTGAAGCTTTCTTT. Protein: CASSNGGNTEAFF.

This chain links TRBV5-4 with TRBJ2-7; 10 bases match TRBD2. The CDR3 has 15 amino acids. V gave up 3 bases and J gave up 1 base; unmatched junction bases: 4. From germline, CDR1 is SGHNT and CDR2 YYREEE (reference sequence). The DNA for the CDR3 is TGTGCCAGCAGCTCGACTAGCGGGTATTCCTACGAGCAGTACTTC. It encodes CASSSTSGYSYEQYF.

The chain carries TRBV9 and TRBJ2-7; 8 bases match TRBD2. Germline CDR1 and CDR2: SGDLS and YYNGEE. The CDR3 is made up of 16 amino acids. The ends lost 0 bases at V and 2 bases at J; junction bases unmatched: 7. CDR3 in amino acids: CASSVGGLGIAYEQYF. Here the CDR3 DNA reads TGTGCCAGCAGCGTAGGGGGACTAGGAATCGCCTACGAGCAGTACTTC.

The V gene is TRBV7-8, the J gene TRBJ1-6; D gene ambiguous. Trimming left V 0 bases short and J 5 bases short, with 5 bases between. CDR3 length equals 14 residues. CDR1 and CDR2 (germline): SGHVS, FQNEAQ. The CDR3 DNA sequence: TGTGCCAGCAGCTTAGCGGGGAATAATTCACCCCTCCACTTT. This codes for CASSLAGNNSPLHF.

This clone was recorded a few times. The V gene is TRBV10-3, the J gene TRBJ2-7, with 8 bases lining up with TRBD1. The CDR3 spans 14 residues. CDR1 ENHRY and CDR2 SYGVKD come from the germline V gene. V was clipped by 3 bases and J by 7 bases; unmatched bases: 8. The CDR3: CAISEGTGGGEQYF. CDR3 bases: TGTGCCATCAGTGAAGGGACAGGAGGTGGGGAGCAGTACTTC.

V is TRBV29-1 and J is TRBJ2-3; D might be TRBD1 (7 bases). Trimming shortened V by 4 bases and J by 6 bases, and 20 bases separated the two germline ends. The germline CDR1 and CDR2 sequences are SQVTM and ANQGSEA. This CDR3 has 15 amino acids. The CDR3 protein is CSVAWEEGAGDTQYF. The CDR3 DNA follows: TGCAGCGTTGCCTGGGAGGAGGGGGCAGGGGATACGCAGTATTTT.